This T cell receptor beta chain was sequenced during a study of Graves' ophthalmopathy and Graves' hyperthyroidism (dated 2018 in TCRdb). A note on the overall study: Peripheral blood samples were taken at the time of initial diagnosis, before any treatment was given. The study used TCR beta repertoire signatures to distinguish Graves' ophthalmopathy from Graves' hyperthyroidism and to predict progression to ophthalmopathy. In total, 135 blood samples were TCR-sequenced: some 43 ophthalmopathy, over 70 hyperthyroidism and some 17 hyperthyroidism-to-ophthalmopathy patients. To explore V-J signatures distinguishing ophthalmopathy from hyperthyroidism, a discovery set of roughly 100 patients (43 ophthalmopathy, roughly 60 stable hyperthyroidism) was enrolled. For independent validation, a separate cohort was made up of 18 hyperthyroidism patients plus 17 patients who later progressed from hyperthyroidism to ophthalmopathy. T-cell repertoires of thyroid tissue and blood were compared in over five hyperthyroidism patients. Following sample collection, hyperthyroidism patients were given methimazole at a starting dose of 30 mg daily, and ophthalmopathy patients were given high-dose intravenous methylprednisolone. The approximately 90 discovery patients were divided at random into training and test sets in a 7:3 ratio.

Hyperthyroidism was defined as stable when no progression to ophthalmopathy occurred within 18 months of follow-up. Patients with hyperthyroidism were aged 18 to 65 years, had been newly diagnosed, and had a disease duration of less than 2 months. Anyone with other autoimmune diseases, uncontrolled infections, pregnancy or lactation was excluded from the study. Diagnosis was based on clinical symptoms, serum thyroxine, TRAb, thyroid ultrasound and orbital computed tomography. Ficoll-Paque density gradient centrifugation was used to isolate PBMCs from approximately 10 ml of fresh peripheral blood. Total RNA was extracted with Trizol reagent and quality-checked on an Agilent 2100 Bioanalyzer. What the work shows at the level of the full study, not this receptor alone: In validation, the model predicted ophthalmopathy progression with about 70% sensitivity and about 77% specificity; eleven to twelve predicted patients were CT-confirmed with GO in a median of approximately six months. Most of the expanded thyroid clonotypes with a frequency above 0.001 were also detected in blood, and it was suggested that the thyroid immune response may be reflected by blood repertoires. Sample size was not predetermined statistically, and investigators were not blinded to group allocation. In cross-validation, the 13-signature model distinguished ophthalmopathy from stable hyperthyroidism with approximately 88% sensitivity and nearly 82% specificity, and in the test set the corresponding values were roughly 80% and 75%.

The sample holds many counts of this clonotype. Its antigen remains unidentified. Nothing much larger sits one base from this clone, and base qualities are not available. For repertoire sequencing, TCR beta CDR3 regions were amplified from RNA transcripts. The first round of RT-PCR was done with HTBI primers and the Qiagen OneStep RT-PCR kit, and was followed by a second round of multiplex PCR, then size selection and purification. Sequencing of the libraries was carried out on an Illumina HiSeq2000 in paired-end mode with 100 bp reads. For the original study's pipeline: SOAPnuke was used to process the reads, throwing out any read that had adapters, had uncalled bases, had a mean Phred below 15, or lacked an exact constant-primer or identifier match. COPE v1.2.5 was used to merge the high-quality paired reads. Each unique nucleotide sequence was treated as a clonotype, and MiTCR v1.1 was used to align the clonotypes to the IMGT TRB V, D and J references. Analysis was restricted to V-J combinations with a frequency above 0.0001, which covered about 99% of repertoires. For each V-J combination, a TCR clonal expansion and chaos score was defined as the ratio of F50 clonal expansion to chaos observed in the TCRdist matrix. Welch's t-statistics and random forest were used to reduce the features to approximately 13 V-J combinations, which were then used as input to a naive Bayes classifier. The similarity between thyroid and blood repertoires was quantified using the Morisita-Horn index. The public reads were reanalyzed by TCRdb: fastp trimming at Q25, MiXCR alignment, in-frame beta chains only. A single entry per CDR3 protein holds the most common genes and DNA from its merged rows. V and J calls and clone size were set by TCRdb, not the authors. The table for this sample lists about 400,000 distinct CDR3 sequences; 15% of them were counted only once. The biggest ten clones account for approximately 7% of the sample.

V loses 4 bases at its end and J loses 5 bases; junction bases beyond the gene matches: 11. Inclusive of the bounding cysteine and phenylalanine, the CDR3 is 15 residues long. The sequence is cut down to CDR3 DNA, 45 bases in frame from base 1. CDR1 and CDR2, looked up from the germline V gene, are SGHRS and YFSETQ. The sample was peripheral blood. The chain is made from TRBV5-1 and TRBJ2-7, and 8 junctional nucleotides match TRBD1. The receptor was derived from a young woman with stable Graves' hyperthyroidism. Donor details come from another sample of the same person, matched by shared clones. In nucleotide form, the sequence is TGCGCCAGCAGCAGGGAGACAGGGGCCCGCGACGAGCAGTACTTC. The encoded protein is CASSRETGARDEQYF.